Sequencing of this T cell receptor (beta chain) was carried out in a study of T-cell memory formation after mild COVID-19. TCRdb fed the 5' RACE reads into MiXCR, producing one record per CDR3 protein. This table has about 350,000 distinct CDR3 sequences, roughly an eighth appearing once. Study results and limitations: Cross-reactive memory seemingly joined, as some responding clones were found in pre-infection memory.

Germline V CDR1 and CDR2: SEHNR, FQNEAQ (reference sequence). Trimming shortened V by 5 bases and J by 2 bases, and 9 bases separated the two germline ends. The CDR3 covers 13 residues. In its sample, this clonotype was seen a few times. Its antigen is still unknown. The chain has TRBV7-9 and TRBJ1-2; D call uncertain. Input material: PBMCs or a T cell subset sorted from them (not recorded which). The source is a man between 18 and 35 years old who had mild COVID-19 (a few samples of this study predate the infection). Cell type and time point are not known. CDR3 sequence reads: CASSAPENYGYTF. For the CDR3, the DNA is TGTGCCAGCAGCGCTCCCGAGAACTATGGCTACACCTTC.